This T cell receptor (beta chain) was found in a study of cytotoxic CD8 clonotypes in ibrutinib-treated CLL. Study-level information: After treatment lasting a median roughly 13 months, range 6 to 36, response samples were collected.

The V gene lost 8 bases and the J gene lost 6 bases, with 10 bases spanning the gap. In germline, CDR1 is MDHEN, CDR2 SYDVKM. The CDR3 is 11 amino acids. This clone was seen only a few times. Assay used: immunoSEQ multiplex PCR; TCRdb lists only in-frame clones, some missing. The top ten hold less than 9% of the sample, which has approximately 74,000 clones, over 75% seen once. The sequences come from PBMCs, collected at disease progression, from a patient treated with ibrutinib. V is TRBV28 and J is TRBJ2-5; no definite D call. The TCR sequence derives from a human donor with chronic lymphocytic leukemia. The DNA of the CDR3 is TGTGCCAGCGCCCGCTACCAGACCCAGTACTTC. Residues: CASARYQTQYF.